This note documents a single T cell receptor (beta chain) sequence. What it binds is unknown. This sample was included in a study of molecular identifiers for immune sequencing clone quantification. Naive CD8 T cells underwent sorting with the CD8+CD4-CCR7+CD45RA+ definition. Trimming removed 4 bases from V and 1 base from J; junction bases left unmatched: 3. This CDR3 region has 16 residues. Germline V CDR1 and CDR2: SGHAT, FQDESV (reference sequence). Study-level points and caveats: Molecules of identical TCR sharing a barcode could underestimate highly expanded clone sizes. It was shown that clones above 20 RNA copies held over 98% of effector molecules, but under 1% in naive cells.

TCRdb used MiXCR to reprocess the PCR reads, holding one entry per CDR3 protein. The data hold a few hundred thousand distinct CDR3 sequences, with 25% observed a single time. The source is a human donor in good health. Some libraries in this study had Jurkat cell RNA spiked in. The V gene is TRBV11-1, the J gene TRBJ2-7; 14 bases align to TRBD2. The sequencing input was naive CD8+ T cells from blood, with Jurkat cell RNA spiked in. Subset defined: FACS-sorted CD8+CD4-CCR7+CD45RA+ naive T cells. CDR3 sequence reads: CASSSGTSGSSYEQYF. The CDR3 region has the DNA TGTGCCAGCAGCTCCGGGACTAGCGGGAGTTCCTACGAGCAGTACTTC.